This T cell receptor beta chain was captured by sequencing in a study of T cell repertoires in cytomegalovirus infection. Worth noting for this clonotype: What it binds is not known.

Each CDR3 protein is one row after TCRdb ran MiXCR on the reads. The sample has around 570,000 distinct CDR3 sequences; 40% are singletons. The CDR3 contains 15 residues. The germline V gene encodes CDR1 KGHDR and CDR2 SFDVKD. Between the trimmed V and J ends, which lost 2 bases and 6 bases, there was a span of 12 bases. Material: cultured PBMCs, obtained from culture after CMV antigen stimulation. The source of this sequence is a human donor in good health (CMV status not recorded). Some clones in this sample may be carry-over from other donors' samples. The chain joins TRBV24-1 to TRBJ2-2; D unclear. Written as DNA, the CDR3 is TGTGCCACCAGTGATTCAGCTGCCGCCGCCGGGGAGCTGTTTTTT. Translated: CATSDSAAAAGELFF.